This TCR beta chain derives from a study of blood T cells in healthy people across ages. The CDR3 sequence is 11 residues long. CDR1 is DFQATT and CDR2 is SNEGSKA in the germline V gene (reference sequence). Deletions cut 6 bases from V and 6 bases from J, with 10 bases between. Sample-barcoded 5' priming and a J-beta primer mix drove a second PCR of about 7 to 11 cycles. Using its own MiXCR run on the 5' RACE reads, TCRdb lists one record per CDR3 protein. The sample includes under 750,000 distinct CDR3 sequences, about 45% of them seen just once. Each individual donor underwent a draw of about 9.9 milliliters of peripheral blood. Each sample provided at least 5.5 micrograms of extracted total RNA.

This TCR derives from a man older than 75 in good health. Material: blood. V usage is TRBV20-1 and J usage is TRBJ2-3; D call uncertain. CDR3 bases: TGCAGTGCCTTGGATGGGGATACGCAGTATTTT. This encodes CSALDGDTQYF.